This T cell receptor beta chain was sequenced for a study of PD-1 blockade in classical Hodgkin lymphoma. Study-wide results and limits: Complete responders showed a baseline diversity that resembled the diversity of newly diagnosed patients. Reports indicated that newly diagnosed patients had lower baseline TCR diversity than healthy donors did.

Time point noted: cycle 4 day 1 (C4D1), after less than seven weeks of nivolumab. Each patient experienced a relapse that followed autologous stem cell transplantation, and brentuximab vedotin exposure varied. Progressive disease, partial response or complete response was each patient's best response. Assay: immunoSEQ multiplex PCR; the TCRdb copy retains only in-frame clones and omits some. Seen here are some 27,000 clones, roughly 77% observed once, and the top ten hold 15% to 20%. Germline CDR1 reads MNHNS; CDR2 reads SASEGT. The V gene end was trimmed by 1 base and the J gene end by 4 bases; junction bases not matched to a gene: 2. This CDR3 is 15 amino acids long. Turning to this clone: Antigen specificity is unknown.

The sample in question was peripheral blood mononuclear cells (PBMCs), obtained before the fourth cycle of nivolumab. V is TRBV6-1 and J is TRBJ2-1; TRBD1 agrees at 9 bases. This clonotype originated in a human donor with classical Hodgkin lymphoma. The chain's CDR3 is CASSEGTGAYNEQFF. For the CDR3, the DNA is TGTGCCAGCAGTGAAGGGACAGGGGCTTACAATGAGCAGTTCTTC.